The 17 T cell receptor beta chains below all came from one sample that was sequenced in a study of T cells in Graves' hyperthyroidism and ophthalmopathy. Amplification yielded TCR beta CDR3 regions, with RNA transcripts as the source. Researchers ran a first-round RT-PCR on the TCR CDR3 using the HTBI primer set. One entry per CDR3 protein, called by TCRdb with MiXCR from the multiplex PCR reads. The top ten clones hold under 55% of a sample with almost 500,000 distinct CDR3 sequences, 20% to 25% of them seen once. What was sequenced was blood. The receptors were sampled from a woman aged 70-85 years with Graves' ophthalmopathy.

The CDR3 spells CASSRSRGYEQYF. For the CDR3, the DNA is TGTGCCAGTAGTCGCAGCAGGGGCTACGAGCAGTACTTC. The chain carries TRBV19 and TRBJ2-7, with TRBD1 as a possible D gene (6 bases). With 5 bases removed from V and 3 bases from J, the gap between germline ends came to 11 bases. Germline V lookup: CDR1 LNHDA, CDR2 SQIVND (reference sequence). This CDR3 is built from 13 residues.

This clonotype was observed many times. V usage is TRBV12-3 or TRBV12-4 and J usage is TRBJ1-2; D possibly corresponds to TRBD1 (6 bases). This CDR3 comprises 13 residues. Trimming pared 6 bases from V and 6 bases from J, leaving 14 bases between. Written as DNA, the CDR3 is TGTGCCAGCAGCCGGGGGCGTCGGGATGGCTACACCTTC. Translation: CASSRGRRDGYTF.

This clonotype showed up many times. CDR3 sequence: CASKKGGHFQETQYF. CDR3 bases: TGTGCCAGCAAAAAGGGGGGACACTTTCAAGAGACCCAGTACTTC. V is TRBV11-2 and J is TRBJ2-5, with D possibly being TRBD1 or TRBD2 (6 bases each). V lost 7 bases to trimming and J lost 2 bases, with 17 bases between them. This CDR3 has 15 amino acids. The germline V gene has CDR1 SGHAT and CDR2 FQNNGV.

This rearrangement joins TRBV29-1 to TRBJ2-5, with TRBD1 as a possible D gene (6 bases). Between the trimmed V and J ends, which lost 0 bases and 5 bases, there was a span of 13 bases. The CDR3 extends over 14 amino acids. From germline, CDR1 is SQVTM and CDR2 ANQGSEA. The CDR3 DNA reads as TGCAGCGTTGAAGATCCCAGGGGCCCGGAGACCCAGTACTTC. Amino acids: CSVEDPRGPETQYF.

This clonotype was found once. The chain has TRBV5-5 and TRBJ2-5; the D is unclear. The V end lost 4 bases, the J end lost 3 bases, and 10 bases lay between the germline ends. Germline V gene sequence: CDR1 SGHKS, CDR2 YYEKEE (reference sequence). CDR3 length equals 13 residues. The CDR3 DNA follows: TGTGCCAGCAGCCGGGCCCCGGAAGAGACCCAGTACTTC. Encoded protein: CASSRAPEETQYF.

The sample holds a few counts of this clonotype. This chain connects TRBV6-5 to TRBJ2-7, with 8 bases identical to TRBD2. Per the germline V gene, CDR1 is MNHEY and CDR2 is SVGAGI. J was trimmed by 2 bases and V by 2 bases; bases with no gene match: 5. The CDR3 is 15 residues long. CDR3 protein: CASSYPSGSTYEQYF. CDR3 DNA: TGTGCCAGCAGTTACCCGAGCGGGAGCACCTACGAGCAGTACTTC.

V is TRBV20-1 and J is TRBJ1-1, with a weak D call TRBD1 (6 bases). This CDR3 spans 12 amino acids. Deletions cut 7 bases from V and 2 bases from J, with 11 bases between. Germline assignment: CDR1 DFQATT and CDR2 SNEGSKA (reference sequence). DNA of the CDR3: TGCAGTGTTTGGACAGCAAACACTGAAGCTTTCTTT. This translates into CSVWTANTEAFF.

This clonotype was seen ten or more times. The CDR3 loop reads CASSCSGRALDNEQFF. The CDR3 DNA sequence: TGTGCCAGCAGCTGTAGCGGGAGGGCCCTCGACAATGAGCAGTTCTTC. The chain has TRBV6-1 and TRBJ2-1; TRBD2 matches at 11 bases. The germline CDR1 and CDR2 sequences are MNHNS and SASEGT. V was clipped by 6 bases and J by 5 bases; unmatched bases: 9. The CDR3 sequence is 16 residues long.

The rearrangement joins TRBV5-1 to TRBJ2-2, with TRBD1 matching over 12 bases. Per the germline V gene, CDR1 is SGHRS and CDR2 is YFSETQ. V dropped 5 bases and J dropped 7; count of bases not matched to a gene: 6. The CDR3 has 15 amino acids. The CDR3 here is CASSPGTGGLGELFF. The CDR3 DNA sequence: TGCGCCAGCAGTCCCGGGACAGGGGGCCTCGGGGAGCTGTTTTTT.

This clonotype was recorded many times. V is TRBV2 and J is TRBJ2-7; a possible D gene is TRBD1 (6 bases). Germline V gene data show CDR1 as SNHLY and CDR2 as FYNNEI. With 5 bases removed from V and 2 bases from J, the gap between germline ends came to 16 bases. The CDR3 runs 15 residues. Here the CDR3 reads CASSFGQSEAYEQYF. CDR3 sequence (DNA): TGTGCCAGCAGTTTCGGACAGAGTGAAGCCTACGAGCAGTACTTC.

This clonotype was picked up many times. The genes are TRBV9 and TRBJ2-5; 14 nucleotides line up with TRBD2. Germline V gene sequence: CDR1 SGDLS, CDR2 YYNGEE. With V trimmed by 3 bases and J by 6 bases, 10 bases remained unmatched. The CDR3 sequence is 17 residues long. CDR3 residues: CASSAMGGTSGSQTQYF. CDR3 DNA sequence: TGTGCCAGCAGCGCCATGGGAGGGACTAGCGGGAGTCAGACCCAGTACTTC.

This clonotype appeared a few times. This sequence joins TRBV6-5 and TRBJ1-3; no reliable D call. The germline V gene encodes CDR1 MNHEY and CDR2 SVGAGI. Trimming took off 2 bases at V and 0 bases at J, with 8 bases between the two ends. The CDR3 sequence is 15 residues long. This CDR3 reads CASSYEGSSGNTIYF. CDR3 nucleotide sequence: TGTGCCAGCAGTTACGAGGGCTCCTCTGGAAACACCATATATTTT.

V is TRBV28 and J is TRBJ2-1; TRBD2 matches 13 bases. Germline V CDR1 and CDR2: MDHEN, SYDVKM. V lost 3 bases to trimming and J lost 12 bases; unmatched junction nucleotides: 20. CDR3 size: 19 residues. In nucleotides, the CDR3 is TGTGCCAGCAGTTTCCAAATCGGGACTAGCGGGAAGGGGGCAGGGGGGCAGTTCTTC. This codes for CASSFQIGTSGKGAGGQFF. The full variable domain, with the rest looked up from reference TRBV28 and TRBJ2-1, is DVKVTQSSRYLVKRTGEKVFLECVQDMDHENMFWYRQDPGLGLRLIYFSYDVKMKEKGDIPEGYSVSREKKERFSLILESASTNQTSMYLCASSFQIGTSGKGAGGQFFGPGTRLTVL.

The V and J genes are TRBV7-9 and TRBJ2-5; TRBD1 is a possible D gene (6 bases). The V gene's germline CDR1 is SEHNR and CDR2 FQNEAQ (reference sequence). Trimming stripped 2 bases from V and 11 bases from J, with 15 bases between. The CDR3 extends over 13 amino acids. CDR3: CASSLQGKGTQYF. The CDR3 coding sequence is TGTGCCAGCAGCTTACAGGGAAAGGGGACACAGTACTTC. Together with reference TRBV7-9 and TRBJ2-5, the CDR3 gives the full variable domain: DTGVSQNPRHKITKRGQNVTFRCDPISEHNRLYWYRQTLGQGPEFLTYFQNEAQLEKSRLLSDRFSAERPKGSFSTLEIQRTEQGDSAMYLCASSLQGKGTQYFGPGTRLLVL.

This clonotype was picked up a small number of times. The CDR3 DNA sequence: TGTGCCAGCAGTGAAGAGAGAGGGGGCGGGCAGCCCCAGCATTTT. This encodes CASSEERGGGQPQHF. The chain uses TRBV2 and TRBJ1-5, with 7 bases lining up with TRBD1. With V trimmed by 1 base and J by 7 bases, 7 bases remained unmatched. This CDR3 has 15 amino acids. CDR1 is SNHLY, CDR2 FYNNEI, per germline. Full variable domain (rest looked up from reference TRBV2 and TRBJ1-5): EPEVTQTPSHQVTQMGQEVILRCVPISNHLYFYWYRQILGQKVEFLVSFYNNEISEKSEIFDDQFSVERPDGSNFTLKIRSTKLEDSAMYFCASSEERGGGQPQHFGDGTRLSIL.

CDR3 protein: CASSATSGANVLTF. The CDR3 DNA reads as TGTGCCAGCAGCGCTACCTCTGGGGCCAACGTCCTGACTTTC. This chain links TRBV7-9 with TRBJ2-6; no clear D. V shed 5 bases and J shed 0 bases, with 5 bases lying between them. CDR3 length equals 14 residues. CDR1 and CDR2 from the germline V gene are SEHNR and FQNEAQ (reference sequence).

This clonotype has at least ten counts. This chain connects TRBV29-1 to TRBJ2-3; 7 bases are a match to TRBD1. With V trimmed by 7 bases and J by 3 bases, 4 bases remained unmatched. This CDR3 region has 12 residues. The V gene's germline CDR1 is SQVTM and CDR2 ANQGSEA. The CDR3: CSDDRVTDTQYF. CDR3 DNA sequence: TGCAGCGATGACAGGGTGACAGATACGCAGTATTTT.